The 6 T cell receptor beta chains below were found in one sample sequenced in a study of monozygotic twins with inflammatory bowel disease. TCRdb reprocessed the 5' RACE reads, with one entry per CDR3 protein and no DNA. This sample's table has around 380,000 distinct CDR3 sequences. Sequencing used blood. The receptors were sampled from a human donor with ulcerative colitis or Crohn's disease, or a healthy co-twin of an affected twin (not recorded which).

CDR3 sequence: CASGRQGWGTEAFF. This chain joins TRBV19 and TRBJ1-1; TCRdb outputs TRBD1, but without DNA this stays unchecked. This CDR3 contains 14 residues. Germline CDR1 LNHDA, CDR2 SQIVND (reference sequence).

The rearrangement joins TRBV5-1 to TRBJ2-3; TCRdb outputs TRBD1, but without DNA this stays unchecked. Germline CDR1 is SGHRS and CDR2 is YFSETQ. This CDR3 is built from 16 residues. This chain's CDR3 is CASRRGAQVSTDTQYF.

This chain joins TRBV5-1 and TRBJ1-1. The length of the CDR3 is 15 residues. The germline CDR1 and CDR2 sequences are SGHRS and YFSETQ. This chain's CDR3 is CASSLVETQNTEAFF.

The chain uses TRBV15 and TRBJ2-2. CDR1 and CDR2 from the germline V gene are LNHNV and YYDKDF (reference sequence). The CDR3 has 15 amino acids. The CDR3 sequence: CATSRDRTNTGELFF.

The chain uses TRBV11-1 and TRBJ2-1; TCRdb proposes TRBD2, but this gene call is untestable without DNA. CDR1 is SGHAT and CDR2 is FQDESV in the germline V gene (reference sequence). CDR3 size: 20 residues. The chain's CDR3 is CASSPKGLAGENRSYNEQFF.

The CDR3 sequence is CATSREAVPRGYNSPLHF. The chain couples TRBV15 to TRBJ1-6; the TCRdb D gene call, TRBD1, has no DNA to confirm it. The CDR3 runs to 18 residues. Looked up from germline, CDR1 is LNHNV and CDR2 is YYDKDF (reference sequence).